This T cell receptor beta chain was sequenced during a study of blood T cells in healthy people across ages. Study summary: Template switching retrieved approximately one barcoded beta molecule for each two T cells. Study-wide findings and caveats: Across samples, TCR beta diversity tracked strongly with naive T cell percentage. Greater diversity and more naive CD4+ cells were seen in long-lived donors than in aged donors. Those diversity estimates obtained from one million T cells were thought to be underestimates.

Combining a sample-barcoded 5' primer with a J-beta primer mix, a second PCR ran for roughly 7 to 12 cycles. TCRdb called the 5' RACE reads again in MiXCR, with one record for every CDR3 protein. The sample includes approximately 810,000 distinct CDR3 sequences, roughly 40% of them seen just once. This clonotype was counted only a few times. Its antigen is still unknown. This TCR derives from a man aged 18 to 30 in good health. Material: blood.

In DNA, the CDR3 is TGTGCCATCGAGGGGAGCGGGGGCACAGATACGCAGTATTTT. The encoded protein is CAIEGSGGTDTQYF. The chain employs TRBV10-3 and TRBJ2-3; TRBD2 aligns across 7 bases. The CDR3 loop spans 14 amino acids. With 8 bases clipped from V and 1 base from J, the junction kept 6 bases outside the gene matches. The germline CDR1 and CDR2 sequences are ENHRY and SYGVKD.